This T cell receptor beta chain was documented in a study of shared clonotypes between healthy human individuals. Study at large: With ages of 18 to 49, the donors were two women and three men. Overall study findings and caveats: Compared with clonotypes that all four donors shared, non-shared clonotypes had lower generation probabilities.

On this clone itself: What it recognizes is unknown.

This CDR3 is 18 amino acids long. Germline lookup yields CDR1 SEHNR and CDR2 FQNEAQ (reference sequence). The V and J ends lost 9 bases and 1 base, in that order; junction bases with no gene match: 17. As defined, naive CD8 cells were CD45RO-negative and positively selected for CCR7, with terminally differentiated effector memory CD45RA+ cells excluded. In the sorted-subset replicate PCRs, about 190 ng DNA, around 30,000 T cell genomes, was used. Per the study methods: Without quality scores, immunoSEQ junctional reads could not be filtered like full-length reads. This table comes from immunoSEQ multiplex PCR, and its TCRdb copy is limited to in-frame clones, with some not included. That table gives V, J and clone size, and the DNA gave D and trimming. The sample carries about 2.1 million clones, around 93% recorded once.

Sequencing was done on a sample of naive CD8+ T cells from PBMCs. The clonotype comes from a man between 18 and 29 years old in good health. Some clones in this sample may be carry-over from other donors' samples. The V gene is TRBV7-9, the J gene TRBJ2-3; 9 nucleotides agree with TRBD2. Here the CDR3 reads CASRAGTSYQGGTDTQYF. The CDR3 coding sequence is TGTGCCAGTAGGGCCGGGACTAGCTACCAGGGGGGCACAGATACGCAGTATTTT.